These 32 T cell receptor beta chains were all obtained from the same sample, sequenced in a study of blood T cells in healthy people across ages. Next came a second PCR, run for about 7 to 12 cycles, which used a sample-barcoded 5' primer along with a J-beta primer mix. A single record per CDR3 protein comes from TCRdb applying MiXCR to the 5' RACE reads. The sample consists of more than 550,000 distinct CDR3 sequences, 22% of them appearing once. Sequencing used blood. The receptors derive from an older man in good health.

This clonotype came up a few times. The CDR3 DNA sequence: TGCAGCGTTGGTTTGGCGATCCCGAACACTGAAGCTTTCTTT. Translated: CSVGLAIPNTEAFF. This sequence joins TRBV29-1 and TRBJ1-1, with no clear D. The V end lost 4 bases, the J end lost 1 base, and 13 bases lay between the germline ends. This CDR3 has 14 amino acids. Germline lookup yields CDR1 SQVTM and CDR2 ANQGSEA. The full variable domain, completed using reference TRBV29-1 and TRBJ1-1, is SAVISQKPSRDICQRGTSLTIQCQVDSQVTMMFWYRQQPGQSLTLIATANQGSEATYESGFVIDKFPISRPNLTFSTLTVSNMSPEDSSIYLCSVGLAIPNTEAFFGQGTRLTVV.

This clonotype was seen only a few times. This sequence joins TRBV12-3 or TRBV12-4 and TRBJ2-6; D is unclear. Trimming removed 6 bases at V and 0 bases at J, with 15 bases between. This CDR3 region has 17 residues. CDR3 DNA: TGTGCCAGCAGCAATAGGCCAGGTTACTCTGGGGCCAACGTCCTGACTTTC. Protein: CASSNRPGYSGANVLTF.

The CDR3 DNA reads as TGTGCCAGCAGCCAAGGGGCAGGACCCCCCTACGAGCAGTACTTC. Protein sequence: CASSQGAGPPYEQYF. V gene TRBV14 combines with J gene TRBJ2-5; D gene unclear. The DNA matches TRBJ2-7 better at its end, which makes the J call doubtful. The CDR3 totals 15 residues. Germline CDR1 reads SGHDN; CDR2 reads FVKESK.

The chain uses TRBV15 and TRBJ1-5, with D maybe TRBD1 (6 bases). Germline CDR1 is LNHNV and CDR2 is YYDKDF (reference sequence). V lost 0 bases to trimming and J lost 3 bases, with 21 bases between them. There are 19 residues in the CDR3. Here the CDR3 reads CATSRDLWKSQGPNQPQHF. The CDR3 DNA sequence: TGTGCCACCAGCAGAGATCTCTGGAAGAGCCAGGGGCCCAATCAGCCCCAGCATTTT.

V is TRBV9 and J is TRBJ2-3; D is perhaps TRBD2 (7 bases). Germline assignment: CDR1 SGDLS and CDR2 YYNGEE. V lost 0 bases to trimming and J lost 6 bases, with 11 bases between them. The CDR3 runs to 14 residues. The CDR3 spells CASSVAGGGDTQYF. As DNA, the CDR3 is TGTGCCAGCAGCGTAGCGGGGGGCGGCGATACGCAGTATTTT.

The chain links TRBV15 to TRBJ2-7; 12 nucleotides line up with TRBD2. The J call is uncertain, as TRBJ2-1 better fits the DNA end. Germline V lookup: CDR1 LNHNV, CDR2 YYDKDF (reference sequence). This CDR3 has 15 amino acids. DNA for the CDR3: TGTGCCACCAGCAGGCGACTAGCGGGAGCTAATGAGCAGTTCTTC. Its translation is CATSRRLAGANEQFF.

This chain links TRBV20-1 with TRBJ2-3, with a possible D match to TRBD1 (6 bases). In germline, CDR1 is DFQATT, CDR2 SNEGSKA (reference sequence). The V end lost 5 bases, the J end lost 6 bases, and 15 bases lay between the germline ends. The CDR3 contains 13 residues. CDR3 sequence: CSAQAADRDTQYF. The CDR3 coding sequence is TGCAGTGCTCAAGCGGCCGACAGGGATACGCAGTATTTT.

The chain employs TRBV25-1 and TRBJ2-5; 10 bases are shared with TRBD2. The DNA end lines up better with TRBJ2-1; the J call may be wrong. The length of the CDR3 is 19 residues. Germline V gene data show CDR1 as MGHDK and CDR2 as SYGVNS. Here the CDR3 DNA reads TGTGCCAGCAGTGAATCTAGCGGGAGTCCCCTTACAGCCCCAGTAGAGCAGTTCTTC. Amino acids: CASSESSGSPLTAPVEQFF.

This clonotype was seen a handful of times. The J gene is TRBJ2-5, the V gene TRBV4-1, with D maybe TRBD2 (6 bases). Trimming took 2 bases from V and 5 from J, leaving 12 bases between them. CDR1 MGHRA and CDR2 YSYEKL come from the germline V gene. The CDR3 consists of 14 residues. The CDR3 region has the DNA TGCGCCAGCAGCCAAACGGGACTCGGGGAGACCCAGTACTTC. Amino acids: CASSQTGLGETQYF.

V gene TRBV20-1 combines with J gene TRBJ2-3, with 10 bases matching TRBD2. The V gene end was trimmed by 1 base and the J gene end by 1 base; junction bases not matched to a gene: 14. Germline CDR1 reads DFQATT; CDR2 reads SNEGSKA (reference sequence). This CDR3 is built from 19 residues. The CDR3 DNA reads as TGCAGTGCTAGAGGGGGCTCGAATGGACTAGCGGCTCGCACAGATACGCAGTATTTT. Translated: CSARGGSNGLAARTDTQYF.

This clonotype has at least ten counts. The chain carries TRBV20-1 and TRBJ2-3; D is perhaps TRBD1 (5 bases). Germline-derived CDR1 and CDR2 are DFQATT and SNEGSKA (reference sequence). This CDR3 spans 12 amino acids. V lost 5 bases to trimming and J lost 5 bases, with 11 bases between them. The CDR3 DNA sequence: TGCAGTGCTGGTTACAGGCTAGATACGCAGTATTTT. Its translation: CSAGYRLDTQYF.

V gene TRBV7-9 combines with J gene TRBJ1-3; tentative D call: TRBD1 (6 bases). CDR1 and CDR2 from the germline V gene are SEHNR and FQNEAQ (reference sequence). CDR3 length: 16 amino acids. V dropped 4 bases and J dropped 1 base, with 14 bases sitting between them. CDR3 nucleotides: TGTGCCAGCAGCTCGGGTTACAGGGTGTCTGGAAACACCATATATTTT. Translating gives CASSSGYRVSGNTIYF.

This clonotype was counted between two and nine times. The chain uses TRBV29-1 and TRBJ1-2; 8 nucleotides line up with TRBD1. Germline-derived CDR1 and CDR2 are SQVTM and ANQGSEA. J lost 8 bases, V lost 6 bases, and 8 bases had no gene match. The CDR3 is made up of 12 amino acids. Written as DNA, the CDR3 is TGCAGCGTCCAAGGACAGGGACCCGGCTACACCTTC. This codes for CSVQGQGPGYTF.

Note on this clonotype: Compared with germline, one end of the junction differs, possibly owing to a read error. The genes are TRBV3-1 and TRBJ2-3; D may correspond to TRBD1 or TRBD2 (5 bases each). This CDR3 spans 17 amino acids. CDR1 is LGHDT, CDR2 YNNKEL, per germline (reference sequence). Here the CDR3 reads CASGQDFTEKGPDTQYF. CDR3 nucleotides: TGTGCCAGCGGCCAAGATTTTACGGAGAAGGGACCAGATACGCAGTATTTT.

This clonotype occurred a few times. The chain combines TRBV12-3 or TRBV12-4 with TRBJ2-1; TRBD1 aligns across 7 bases. Losses at the gene ends were 3 bases for V and 7 bases for J; bases not matched to a gene: 6. This CDR3 has 14 amino acids. In nucleotides, the CDR3 is TGTGCCAGCAGTTTGGGTCGACAGGGTAATGAGCAGTTCTTC. Translating it yields CASSLGRQGNEQFF.

The chain is built from TRBV20-1 and TRBJ2-3; TRBD1 agrees at 7 bases. The CDR3 is 13 residues long. Trimming at V came to 5 bases and at J to 2 bases, leaving 4 bases not matched to a gene. Germline CDR1 is DFQATT and CDR2 is SNEGSKA (reference sequence). The CDR3 nucleotides read TGCAGTGCTGGGGGACAGAACACAGATACGCAGTATTTT. Protein product: CSAGGQNTDTQYF.

This chain connects TRBV29-1 to TRBJ2-5; 7 bases agree with TRBD2. Gene TRBJ2-7 matches the end of the DNA better, so the J call may be wrong. This CDR3 region has 12 residues. Germline lookup yields CDR1 SQVTM and CDR2 ANQGSEA. The CDR3 spells CSAQREGDEQYF. In nucleotides, the CDR3 is TGCAGCGCCCAGAGGGAGGGCGACGAGCAGTACTTC.

This chain connects TRBV7-9 to TRBJ1-1; possible D gene TRBD1, 6 bases. Between the trimmed V and J ends, which lost 5 bases and 0 bases, there was a span of 13 bases. This CDR3 comprises 15 residues. Germline loops: CDR1 SEHNR, CDR2 FQNEAQ (reference sequence). The CDR3 DNA reads TGTGCCAGCAGCACTAGACAGGCGATGAACACTGAAGCTTTCTTT. It codes for CASSTRQAMNTEAFF.

The chain is built from TRBV15 and TRBJ2-3; TRBD2 matches 11 bases. Per the germline V gene, CDR1 is LNHNV and CDR2 is YYDKDF (reference sequence). The CDR3 covers 16 residues. V dropped 5 bases and J dropped 2; count of bases not matched to a gene: 6. The CDR3 bases are TGTGCCACCAGCGCCCTACTAGCGGGGGCCACAGATACGCAGTATTTT. Protein: CATSALLAGATDTQYF. The full variable domain, rest sourced from reference TRBV15 and TRBJ2-3, is DAMVIQNPRYQVTQFGKPVTLSCSQTLNHNVMYWYQQKSSQAPKLLFHYYDKDFNNEADTPDNFQSRRPNTSFCFLDIRSPGLGDTAMYLCATSALLAGATDTQYFGPGTRLTVL.

The genes are TRBV24-1 and TRBJ1-5; D remains unclear. The CDR3 extends over 14 amino acids. The V gene lost 5 bases and the J gene lost 0 bases, with 7 bases spanning the gap. The germline V gene encodes CDR1 KGHDR and CDR2 SFDVKD. CDR3 bases: TGTGCCACCAGTGTGGCGTATAGCAATCAGCCCCAGCATTTT. Its protein is CATSVAYSNQPQHF.

The chain combines TRBV7-9 with TRBJ2-1; TRBD1 aligns across 8 bases. V gave up 3 bases and J gave up 3 bases; unmatched junction bases: 10. The CDR3 contains 17 residues. Germline CDR1 reads SEHNR; CDR2 reads FQNEAQ (reference sequence). The CDR3 reads CASSFTRQGKDYNEQFF. Here the CDR3 DNA reads TGTGCCAGCAGCTTTACAAGACAGGGGAAAGACTACAATGAGCAGTTCTTC.

This CDR3 is CASSPGTGIKVAEAFF. CDR3 coding DNA: TGTGCCAGCAGCCCGGGGACAGGGATTAAGGTGGCTGAAGCTTTCTTT. This rearrangement joins TRBV3-1 to TRBJ1-1; 9 nucleotides match TRBD1. Germline lookup yields CDR1 LGHDT and CDR2 YNNKEL (reference sequence). The V segment lost 4 bases and the J segment 6 bases; nucleotides outside the gene matches: 12. The CDR3 totals 16 residues.

This chain links TRBV28 with TRBJ1-5; possibly TRBD1 for D (6 bases). V lost 6 bases, J lost 5 bases, and 14 bases lay in between. This CDR3 spans 14 amino acids. The germline gives CDR1 MDHEN, CDR2 SYDVKM. CDR3 amino acids: CASSPGVGYQPQHF. The CDR3 DNA reads as TGTGCCAGCAGCCCAGGGGTGGGGTATCAGCCCCAGCATTTT.

Comments on this clonotype: Since a much larger clone is just one base distant, this may be a read error. The rearrangement uses TRBV25-1 and TRBJ2-7; D might be TRBD1 or TRBD2, each matching 5 bases. CDR3 size: 12 residues. The germline gives CDR1 MGHDK, CDR2 SYGVNS. Trimming shortened V by 3 bases and J by 12 bases, and 15 bases separated the two germline ends. For the CDR3, the DNA is TGTGCCAGCAGTGAGTCCGGGGCTTCGCGGTACTTC. Translation gives CASSESGASRYF.

The sample holds a few counts of this clonotype. The chain is built from TRBV29-1 and TRBJ1-2, with D tentatively TRBD1 (6 bases). Germline V gives CDR1 SQVTM, CDR2 ANQGSEA. CDR3 length equals 15 residues. Trimming stripped 3 bases from V and 0 bases from J, with 14 bases between. The CDR3 DNA follows: TGCAGCGTTGAGGACAGACGTATACCTAACTATGGCTACACCTTC. Translated, it gives CSVEDRRIPNYGYTF.

This clonotype was observed at least ten times. The chain carries TRBV29-1 and TRBJ1-4; 8 positions match TRBD1. CDR1 and CDR2 (germline): SQVTM, ANQGSEA. This CDR3 is built from 11 residues. J lost 8 bases, V lost 7 bases, and 3 bases had no gene match. The CDR3 DNA reads TGCAGCGGACGACAGGGGGAAAAACTGTTTTTT. Translating it yields CSGRQGEKLFF.

This clonotype has just a few counts. This chain uses TRBV29-1 with TRBJ1-1; D is undetermined. This CDR3 contains 12 residues. Germline assignment: CDR1 SQVTM and CDR2 ANQGSEA. Between the trimmed V and J ends, which lost 7 bases and 0 bases, there was a span of 9 bases. CDR3 residues: CSGEGVNTEAFF. The CDR3 DNA reads as TGCAGCGGGGAGGGAGTGAACACTGAAGCTTTCTTT.

This clonotype was detected only a few times. The rearrangement links TRBV7-8 to TRBJ1-2, with no clear D. Germline lookup yields CDR1 SGHVS and CDR2 FQNEAQ. This CDR3 spans 15 amino acids. Trimming left V 1 base short and J 2 bases short, with 11 bases between. The CDR3 DNA reads as TGTGCCAGCAGCTTAGGCGGAATGGACAACTATGGCTACACCTTC. As protein: CASSLGGMDNYGYTF.

This clonotype was counted once. The chain is built from TRBV18 and TRBJ1-4, with 8 bases matching TRBD1. Trimming took 3 bases from V and 7 from J; bases not matched to a gene: 7. CDR3 length: 15 amino acids. CDR1 and CDR2 (germline): KGHSH, LQKENI. CDR3 sequence (DNA): TGTGCCAGCTCACCGCGACAGGGGATGGGTGAAAAACTGTTTTTT. It is translated as CASSPRQGMGEKLFF.

V usage is TRBV2 and J usage is TRBJ2-3, with 13 nucleotides matching TRBD2. CDR1 and CDR2 (germline): SNHLY, FYNNEI. This CDR3 has 15 residues. After removal of 6 bases from V and 4 bases from J, the junction contained 4 bases not matched to a gene. CDR3 residues: CASRGLAGVSDTQYF. As DNA, the CDR3 is TGTGCCAGCAGAGGACTAGCGGGAGTTTCAGATACGCAGTATTTT.

The V call is TRBV24-1, the J call TRBJ1-1; no clear D. The V and J ends lost 3 bases and 1 base respectively, with 5 bases between them. CDR1 KGHDR and CDR2 SFDVKD come from the germline V gene. The CDR3 spans 13 residues. CDR3 sequence: CATSDPTNTEAFF. The CDR3 bases are TGTGCCACCAGTGATCCGACGAACACTGAAGCTTTCTTT.

In nucleotides, the CDR3 is TGTGCCAGTTCCGGGACAGGGAACTATGGCTACACCTTC. This sequence encodes CASSGTGNYGYTF. The V call is TRBV12-3 or TRBV12-4, the J call TRBJ1-2; 9 nucleotides align to TRBD1. V shed 9 bases, J shed 2 bases, and the junction held 4 bases outside the gene matches. The CDR3 extends over 13 amino acids.